This T cell receptor (beta chain) was captured by sequencing in a study of blood T cell repertoires in COVID-19. CDR1 is MGHRA and CDR2 is YSYEKL in the germline V gene. V was clipped by 2 bases and J by 3 bases; unmatched bases: 8. This CDR3 region has 16 residues. Measured with immunoSEQ multiplex PCR; TCRdb has only the in-frame clones, and not every one. This table holds roughly 120,000 clones, 60% to 85% found once. Sequenced material: peripheral blood. The gene calls are TRBV4-1 and TRBJ2-7; 9 nucleotides match TRBD1. The TCR sequence derives from a man in his 70s with acute or convalescent COVID-19. The CDR3 loop is CASSQLTGTGHYEQYF. In DNA form, the CDR3 reads TGCGCCAGCAGCCAACTAACCGGGACAGGGCACTACGAGCAGTACTTC.